The TCR beta chain described here comes from a study of cytomegalovirus exposure and HLA in healthy donors (dated by TCRdb to about 2017). Background on the whole study: An earlier analysis of under 600 of the donors reported more than 250 Gb of sequence data and 100 million to 140 million unique TCR beta sequences from about 200 million T cells. An early release covering roughly 580 HLA-typed donors comprised around 300 gigabases of sequencing data and about 90 million unique TCR sequences. Among the roughly 380 genotyped donors, about 83% belonged to the genetic ancestry cluster associated with self-reported Caucasian donors. The aim of the study was to test whether cataloging public T cell receptors could identify signatures of past pathogen exposure. Using immunosequencing, the study profiled T cell repertoires from around 680 subjects and related those repertoires to cytomegalovirus serostatus. Along with the approximately 700-subject first cohort, a separate validation cohort of around 120 different subjects was used. To predict cytomegalovirus infection status, the study combined high-throughput TCR immunosequencing, statistical association of individual TCRs with disease status, and machine learning. A later analysis re-analyzed previously published TCR beta repertoires from about 730 donors and added high-resolution HLA genotyping to study TCR occurrence patterns. In the later analysis, no new phenotypic data were used to find candidate immune exposures; instead, reliance was placed on TCR beta sequences and their occurrence across donors. An earlier analysis of 587 of the donors applied high-throughput TCR beta sequencing to assess whether each TCR beta V gene segment acted as functional or pseudogenic. Alongside the repertoire data, information on donor age, sex, ethnicity and CMV serostatus was compiled. A later genetic analysis used genome-wide SNP genotypes for about 60% of the roughly 700 donors, treating that subset as a discovery cohort. Every discovery cohort repertoire had been produced on one sequencing platform. Both class I and class II loci were covered by HLA typing, at four-digit resolution. The number of donors typed differed by locus, with roughly 620-630 for A, B, C, DRB1 and DQB1, around 500 for DQA1, 600 to 610 for DPA1, and 400 to 490 for DPB1. A handful of DR-DQ haplotypes were handled as single units for association and clustering because linkage in the cohort was strong. Across approximately 420 genotyped donors of the cohort, an average of approximately 240,000 unique TCR beta nucleotide sequences per donor were sequenced, and around 19% of those sequences were non-productive.

Concerning this clone itself: This receptor's antigen is unknown. No much larger clone is present one base from it, and per-base qualities are unavailable.

Overall study results and their limits: Presence/absence analyses assumed roughly uniform sequencing depth across donors, an assumption that may not hold. An earlier analysis of approximately 530 of the donors showed that most TCR beta V segments appeared in productive rearrangements either about 87% or about 30% of the time, which broadly matched IMGT annotations. CMV serostatus was the only immune exposure information available for the cohort. Because some donors lacked HLA typing at each locus, the association tests relied only on the typed subset. Specific HLA alleles were associated with 18,000 or so TCR beta sequences at a false discovery rate of 0.05 in a later analysis. In this cohort, only TCR beta chains were sequenced, and detectable features were limited by the absence of alpha or paired-chain data. Fewer than 20 rarely observed V segments, including chromosome 9 orphons, were excluded from the earlier analysis of approximately 500 of the donors because counts were too low. A later analysis reported that several top co-occurrence clusters appeared linked to parvovirus B19, influenza, CMV and Epstein-Barr virus. Linkage disequilibrium might explain the correlated functional status among segregating V segments, but an unknown experimental factor could not be excluded. The classifier was reported to diagnose cytomegalovirus status with high specificity and sensitivity in both the original cohort and the validation cohort. Three of the identified cytomegalovirus-associated TCR beta chains were confirmed in vitro to be specific for cytomegalovirus antigens. In a later analysis, most CMV-associated TCR beta chains were found to appear HLA-restricted, with HLA associations seemingly driven largely by CMV exposure. A further reported finding was that TCR beta sequences accurately predicted the HLA-A and HLA-B alleles for most subjects in the first cohort. A later analysis found that TCR association rates varied across HLA loci, with DRB1 alleles showing the most associated TCRs and HLA-C alleles the fewest. Across donors, most TCR sequences were observed very rarely, whereas some public TCRs were present in many individuals. In the study, 150 to 200 TCR beta chains were listed as associated with cytomegalovirus. Assigning TCR associations to individual alleles was difficult when HLA alleles, especially DR and DQ, strongly co-occurred. The sequencing pipeline was judged likely to have produced a cluster of highly shared sequence variants as a technical artifact. An association between a missense DCLRE1C variant and V-gene and J-gene trimming of TCR beta chains was found in a later genetic analysis and replicated in an independent cohort. A later analysis found that HLA-associated TCR beta chains were more clonally expanded and had lower generation probabilities than equally common non-associated chains. Because the 87-base-pair reads could not distinguish some IMGT-functional V segments, including TRBV6-2 and TRBV6-3, those segments were excluded. The authors suggested that the approach could potentially be generalized to other disease states and immunological phenotypes. In a later genetic analysis, fewer N-insertions in productive TCRs were reported among donors in an Asian-associated ancestry cluster than the roughly 700-donor mean.

CDR3 length: 14 amino acids, cysteine to phenylalanine. Of the read, only the CDR3 DNA is kept; its 42 bases are in frame from base 1. At the junction V is shortened by 2 bases and J by 7 bases; bases outside the gene matches: 7. The germline V gene provides CDR1 SGHDN and CDR2 FVKESK. Library preparation was by the immunoSEQ multiplex PCR assay. For the multiplex PCR, a mixture combining 60 forward primers for TCR Vbeta segments and 13 reverse primers for TCR Jbeta segments was used. The CDR3 region of rearranged TCR beta genes was amplified from genomic DNA with a multiplex PCR assay. The amplified TCR beta libraries were sequenced on the Illumina HiSeq System as 87-base-pair reads. Per the original workflow: A later analysis counted about 82 million unique TCR beta chains across the 666 repertoires, and some 11 million of these chains were shared by at least two donors. Raw reads were error-corrected and collapsed into unique sequences with a nearest-neighbor algorithm that merged closely related sequences to remove PCR and sequencing errors. To assign V, D and J gene segments, CDR3 sequences were aligned to IMGT reference sequences. Each retained sequence needed at least a six-nucleotide match to both a V gene segment and a J gene segment. Rearrangements were classified as productive when the CDR3 lacked stop codons and remained in frame with V and J, and all other rearrangements were classified as non-productive. CDR3 was defined by IMGT convention, running from the second conserved V-encoded cysteine to the conserved J-encoded phenylalanine. The earlier analysis of approximately 590 of the donors excluded any sequence lacking an unambiguous match to a single V gene segment. In an earlier analysis of a few hundred of the donors, a V segment was called functional when productive rearrangements were above 56.7%, and segregating when the standard deviation between donors exceeded 5%. A statistical classification framework was built for diagnosing cytomegalovirus status from the catalog of TCR beta chain sequences. A later analysis assigned V and J genes by comparing TCR nucleotide sequences with IMGT/GENE-DB human TR gene sequences. The TCRdist pipeline was used in a later analysis to assign CDR3 sequences and most-parsimonious VDJ recombination scenarios. A later analysis defined each TCR beta chain by its CDR3 amino acid sequence plus V-gene family, and excluded reads lacking a unique V-gene family. A later analysis removed 550 to 700 highly shared, low-generation-probability nucleotide sequences to deal with suspected cross-contamination and a sequencing artifact. In a later analysis, a clonal expansion index was calculated for each public chain from normalized within-repertoire ranks of inferred template counts. In a later analysis, generation probabilities were computed with a VDJ recombination model fitted to out-of-frame rearrangements, and the resulting probabilities were checked against IGoR. A later analysis scored TCR-TCR, TCR-HLA and TCR-CMV co-occurrence with hypergeometric tests, applying a repertoire-size bias correction to TCR pairs. False discovery rates were estimated in a later analysis by permuting HLA or CMV assignments 20 times. A later analysis grouped co-occurring TCRs with DBSCAN, adding TCRdist sequence similarity when clustering within HLA-allele-positive subsets. Repertoires with fewer than 30,000 or more than 120,000 public chains were left out of co-occurrence clustering, as were about 5 repertoires with anomalous nucleotide sharing. This immuneACCESS table, as held by TCRdb, lists in-frame sequences with V and J called but not all clones. Of the missing ones, under half trace to an unresolved V gene in checked studies; the others have no known cause. V, J and clone size were drawn from that table, and D and trimming were deduced from the DNA. The sample table shows 250,000 to 350,000 clones, and roughly 80% are seen once. The ten largest clonotypes hold more than 0.3% of the sample.

The cohort was made up of several hundred healthy bone marrow donors. At the time of sampling, every cohort member was nominally healthy, though immune exposures that went unrecorded were likely present. The donor tested CMV seronegative and was one of the 352 seronegative cohort members. Every donor gave a peripheral blood sample, and the peripheral blood mononuclear cells from that sample were used for TCR beta sequencing. The Qiagen DNeasy Blood Extraction Kit was used to extract genomic DNA from the blood cell samples. The sequencing input was PBMCs. The TCR was taken from a girl aged 2 to 9 in good health and CMV-seronegative. Recombination joined TRBV14 with TRBJ1-1; 7 bases in between match TRBD1. The CDR3 region reads CASSQRGGFGEAFF. The nucleotides read TGTGCCAGCAGCCAACGAGGGGGCTTTGGTGAAGCTTTCTTT.